This T cell receptor (beta chain) was sequenced in a study of blood T cell repertoires in COVID-19. TCRdb's table, derived via immunoSEQ multiplex PCR, lists solely in-frame clones and lacks some. The profile shows about 98,000 clones, around 75% of them singletons. Germline loops: CDR1 KGHDR, CDR2 SFDVKD. This CDR3 contains 15 residues. Trimming took off 5 bases at V and 7 bases at J, with 17 bases between the two ends. Sequencing was done on a sample of peripheral blood. The gene calls are TRBV24-1 and TRBJ1-5, with D perhaps matching TRBD1 (6 bases). The source of this sequence is a man between 65 and 85 years old with acute or convalescent COVID-19. The chain's CDR3 is CATSARGGHQQPQHF. The CDR3 DNA reads TGTGCCACCAGTGCCCGGGGGGGGCATCAGCAGCCCCAGCATTTT.